This T cell receptor beta chain stems from a study of T cells after yellow fever vaccination. This clonotype occurred many times. CDR3 size: 13 residues. Between the trimmed V and J ends, which lost 9 bases and 8 bases, there was a span of 17 bases. CDR1 LGHNA and CDR2 YNFKEQ come from the germline V gene. MiXCR, run by TCRdb on the 5' RACE reads, gives a single entry per CDR3 protein. The sample gives hundreds of thousands of distinct CDR3 sequences, around 4% of which show up once; 20% to 30% is in the top ten. The V call is TRBV4-2, the J call TRBJ2-4, with D perhaps matching TRBD1 or TRBD2 (6 bases each). The TCR was taken from a man between 18 and 35 years old who received the YFV17D yellow fever vaccine. The sequenced sample was PBMCs, obtained on the day of the yellow fever booster vaccination. The CDR3 is CASRGVSADIQYF. In DNA, the CDR3 is TGTGCCAGTAGGGGGGTTTCCGCGGACATTCAGTACTTC.